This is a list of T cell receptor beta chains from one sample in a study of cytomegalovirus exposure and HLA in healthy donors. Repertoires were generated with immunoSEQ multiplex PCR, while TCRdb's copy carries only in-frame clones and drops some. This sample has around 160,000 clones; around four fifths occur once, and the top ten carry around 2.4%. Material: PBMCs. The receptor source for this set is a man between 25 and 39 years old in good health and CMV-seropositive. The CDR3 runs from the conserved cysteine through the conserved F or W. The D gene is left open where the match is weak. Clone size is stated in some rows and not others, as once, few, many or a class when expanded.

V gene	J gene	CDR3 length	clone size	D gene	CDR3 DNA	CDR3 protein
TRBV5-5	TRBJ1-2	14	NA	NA	TGTGCCAGCAGCATACAGACAGGCGACTATGGCTACACCTTC	CASSIQTGDYGYTF
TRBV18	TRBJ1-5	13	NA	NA	TGTGCCAGCTCGGGGCAGTACAATCAGCCCCAGCATTTT	CASSGQYNQPQHF
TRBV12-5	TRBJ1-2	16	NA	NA	TGTGCTAGTGGTTTGGCCCTAGGTTGGCAGGGTGTTGGCTACACCTTC	CASGLALGWQGVGYTF
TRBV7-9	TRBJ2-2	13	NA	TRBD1	TGTGCCAGCGGACAGGGATCCACCGGGGAGCTGTTTTTT	CASGQGSTGELFF
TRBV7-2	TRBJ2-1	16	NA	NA	TGTGCCAGCAGCTTTCATAGCGGCGCCAGAGTTGGGGAGCAGTTCTTC	CASSFHSGARVGEQFF
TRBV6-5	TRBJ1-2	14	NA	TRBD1	TGTGCCAGCAGTCGGGGACAGGCGAACTATGGCTACACCTTC	CASSRGQANYGYTF
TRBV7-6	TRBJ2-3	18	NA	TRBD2	TGTGCCAGCAGCTTAGGGGCTTCGGGCGGGGGGACCACAGATACGCAGTATTTT	CASSLGASGGGTTDTQYF
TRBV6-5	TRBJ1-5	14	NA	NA	TGTGCCAGCAGTTCCGGACTGAACAATCAGCCCCAGCATTTT	CASSSGLNNQPQHF
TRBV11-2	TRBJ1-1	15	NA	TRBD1	TGTGCCAGCAGCTGGAGACAGGGACAGAACACTGAAGCTTTCTTT	CASSWRQGQNTEAFF
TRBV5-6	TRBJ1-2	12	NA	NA	TGTGCCAGCAGCGAAGGGGCATTTGGCTACACCTTC	CASSEGAFGYTF
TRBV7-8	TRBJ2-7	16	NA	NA	TGTGCCAGCAAACGATTCTGGGCAGTGCCTTCCTACGAGCAGTACTTC	CASKRFWAVPSYEQYF
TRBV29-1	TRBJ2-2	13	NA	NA	TGCAGCGTTCGTATCGGGGGAGCCGGGGAGCTGTTTTTT	CSVRIGGAGELFF
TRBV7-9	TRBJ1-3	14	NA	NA	TGTGCCAGCAAAGTCAGCGGGGACGGAAACACCATATATTTT	CASKVSGDGNTIYF
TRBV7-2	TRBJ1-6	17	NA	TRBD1	TGTGCCAGCAGCTTAGAGGGGACAGGGGCCCTTAATTCACCCCTCCACTTT	CASSLEGTGALNSPLHF
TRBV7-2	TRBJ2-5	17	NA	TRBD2	TGTGCCAGCAGCTCCGATTTAGAAGGACTAGCGGGGGGGGGACGGTACTTC	CASSSDLEGLAGGGRYF
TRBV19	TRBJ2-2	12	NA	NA	TGTGCCAGTAGTCCTAGCACCGGGGAGCTGTTTTTT	CASSPSTGELFF
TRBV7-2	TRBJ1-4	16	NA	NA	TGTGCCAGCAGCATGCCCCAGGGAACAACTAATGAAAAACTGTTTTTT	CASSMPQGTTNEKLFF
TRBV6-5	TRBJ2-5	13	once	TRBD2	TGTGCCAGCAGCCCCCGACTAGCGAAGACCCAGTACTTC	CASSPRLAKTQYF
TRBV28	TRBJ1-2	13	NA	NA	TGTGCCAGCAGTTTAAACAGAAGATATGGCTACACCTTC	CASSLNRRYGYTF
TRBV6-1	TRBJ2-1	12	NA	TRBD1	TGTGCCAGCAGTTCCAGGGGGCGTGAGCAGTTCTTC	CASSSRGREQFF
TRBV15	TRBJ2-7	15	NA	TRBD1	TGTGCCACCAGCCCGGCCACTACAGGGGCCTACGAGCAGTACTTC	CATSPATTGAYEQYF
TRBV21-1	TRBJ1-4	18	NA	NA	TGTGCCAGCAGCCCGTATGACAGGGCAGTATCAACTAATGAAAAACTGTTTTTT	CASSPYDRAVSTNEKLFF
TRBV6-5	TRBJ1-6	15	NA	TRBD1	TGTGCCAGCAGTCGGTCCAGGGGGACCGGATCACCCCTCCACTTT	CASSRSRGTGSPLHF
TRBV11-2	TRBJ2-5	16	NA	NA	TGTGCCAGCAGCTTCTCATGGGGGGGCCGCAAAGAGACCCAGTACTTC	CASSFSWGGRKETQYF
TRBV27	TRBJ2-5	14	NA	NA	TGTGCCAGCAGGGGGGACAACCTACAAGAGACCCAGTACTTC	CASRGDNLQETQYF
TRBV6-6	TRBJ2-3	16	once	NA	TGTGCCAGCAGTTACCCCCCGGGGGCGGGGGCAGATACGCAGTATTTT	CASSYPPGAGADTQYF
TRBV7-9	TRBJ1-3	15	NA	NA	TGTGCCAGCAGTCCTATACCAGGGGATGGAAACACCATATATTTT	CASSPIPGDGNTIYF
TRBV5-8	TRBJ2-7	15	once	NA	TGTGCCAGCAGCTTGGTATCAGGGGACCTCTACGAGCAGTACTTC	CASSLVSGDLYEQYF
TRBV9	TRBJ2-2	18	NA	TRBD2	TGTGCCAGCAGCCCTCGGACTAGCGGGGGCGCGAACACCGGGGAGCTGTTTTTT	CASSPRTSGGANTGELFF
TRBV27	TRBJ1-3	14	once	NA	TGTGCCAGCAGTTTCAGGGTGCCTGGAAACACCATATATTTT	CASSFRVPGNTIYF
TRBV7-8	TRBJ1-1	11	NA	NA	TGTGCCAGCAGCTCGGGTTTAAGGGCTTTCTTT	CASSSGLRAFF
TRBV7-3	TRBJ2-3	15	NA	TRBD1	TGTGCCAGCAGCTTATCGCGGGACAGGGGAGATACGCAGTATTTT	CASSLSRDRGDTQYF
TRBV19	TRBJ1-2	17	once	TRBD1	TGTGCCAGTAGTCCCCTTCGGACAGGGGGCGACGTCTATGGCTACACCTTC	CASSPLRTGGDVYGYTF
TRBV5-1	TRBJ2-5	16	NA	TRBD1	TGCGCCAGCAGCCCAGGACAGGGAGGATTCGAAGAGACCCAGTACTTC	CASSPGQGGFEETQYF
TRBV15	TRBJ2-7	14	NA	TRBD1	TGTGCCACCAGCAGAGTGACAGGGGGCTACGAGCAGTACTTC	CATSRVTGGYEQYF
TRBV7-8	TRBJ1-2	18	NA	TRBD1	TGTGCCAGCAGCTTAGAACCGGGACAGACTATTACTAACTATGGCTACACCTTC	CASSLEPGQTITNYGYTF
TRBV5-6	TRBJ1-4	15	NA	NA	TGTGCCAGCAGCTTGATAGGGAGGACTAATGAAAAACTGTTTTTT	CASSLIGRTNEKLFF
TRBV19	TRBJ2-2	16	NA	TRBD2	TGTGCCAGTACCCCCGTTGGGGGGGTTAACACCGGGGAGCTGTTTTTT	CASTPVGGVNTGELFF
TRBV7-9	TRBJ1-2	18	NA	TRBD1	TGTGCCAGCAGCTTAGTCGTGAGGACAGGGGGCGCCGACTATGGCTACACCTTC	CASSLVVRTGGADYGYTF
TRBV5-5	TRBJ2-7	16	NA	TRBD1	TGTGCCAGCAGCCCCGGCCGACAGGGCCGGTCCTACGAGCAGTACTTC	CASSPGRQGRSYEQYF
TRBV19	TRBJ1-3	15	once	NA	TGTGCCAGTAGTATAGCCGGAGACTCTGGAAACACCATATATTTT	CASSIAGDSGNTIYF
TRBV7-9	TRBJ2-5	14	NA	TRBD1	TGTGCCAGCACCCGGACAGGGCTTGGAGAGACCCAGTACTTC	CASTRTGLGETQYF
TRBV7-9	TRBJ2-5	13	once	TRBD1	TGTGCCAGTCAGACGAGGGGGCGAGAGACCCAGTACTTC	CASQTRGRETQYF
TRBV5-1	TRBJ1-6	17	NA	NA	TGCGCCAGCAGCTTTGCCCCTCACGGGTCAGGGGATTCACCCCTCCACTTT	CASSFAPHGSGDSPLHF
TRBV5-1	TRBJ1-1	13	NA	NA	TGCGCCAGCAGCACTAACGGGGGGAATGAAGCTTTCTTT	CASSTNGGNEAFF
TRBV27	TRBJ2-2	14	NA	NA	TGTGCCAGCAGGGCCCCAGGGAGGACCGGGGAGCTGTTTTTT	CASRAPGRTGELFF
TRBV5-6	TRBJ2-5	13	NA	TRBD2	TGTGCCAGCAGCTTCCCTAGCGGGGAGACCCAGTACTTC	CASSFPSGETQYF
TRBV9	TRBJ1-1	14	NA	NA	TGTGCCAGCAGCGTATCCCAGGTGAACACTGAAGCTTTCTTT	CASSVSQVNTEAFF
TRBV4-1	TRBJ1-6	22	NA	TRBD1	TGCGCCAGCAGCCAAGTGACTTTCGTGGGGACAGGGGGTCCGGAAGCCTATTCACCCCTCCACTTT	CASSQVTFVGTGGPEAYSPLHF
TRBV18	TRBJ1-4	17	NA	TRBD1	TGTGCCAGCTCACCACCGAAGGGGGCTCACGTCAATGAAAAACTGTTTTTT	CASSPPKGAHVNEKLFF